The rows below give T cell receptor beta chains drawn from one sample of a study of shared clonotypes between healthy human individuals. TCRdb's table, derived via immunoSEQ multiplex PCR, lists solely in-frame clones and lacks some. The sample has over a million clones; over 95% are singletons. Sequencing was performed on naive CD4+ T cells sorted from blood. These receptors all stem from a man aged 30-40 years in good health. The CDR3 runs from the conserved cysteine through the conserved F or W. The order of the fields is clone size, D gene, V gene, J gene, CDR3 DNA, CDR3 protein. The D gene is left open where the match is weak. Only some rows state a clone size, as once, few, many or a class for expanded clones.

clone size: .; D gene: TRBD1; V gene: TRBV19; J gene: TRBJ2-3; CDR3 DNA: TGTGCCAGTAGTTACCTCGGGACAGGGGGCCCAGATACGCAGTATTTT; CDR3 protein: CASSYLGTGGPDTQYF
clone size: once; D gene: .; V gene: TRBV6-1; J gene: TRBJ2-1; CDR3 DNA: TGTGCCAGCAGTAAGGGTTACAATGAGCAGTTCTTC; CDR3 protein: CASSKGYNEQFF
clone size: once; D gene: .; V gene: TRBV10-3; J gene: TRBJ2-3; CDR3 DNA: TGTGCCATCAGCGAGTCGGGACTCCCAAGGGAGTGGAGCACAGATACGCAGTATTTT; CDR3 protein: CAISESGLPREWSTDTQYF
clone size: .; D gene: TRBD2; V gene: TRBV5-4; J gene: TRBJ2-1; CDR3 DNA: TGTGCCAGCAGAAGCCGGACTAGCGGAGTATACAATGAGCAGTTCTTC; CDR3 protein: CASRSRTSGVYNEQFF
clone size: .; D gene: .; V gene: TRBV6-5; J gene: TRBJ1-1; CDR3 DNA: TGTGCCAGCAGTTACGGTACAGGGAACACTGAAGCTTTCTTT; CDR3 protein: CASSYGTGNTEAFF
clone size: .; D gene: TRBD2; V gene: TRBV10-2; J gene: TRBJ2-1; CDR3 DNA: TGCGCCAGCATGGGACTAGCGGGGCTATACAATGAGCAGTTCTTC; CDR3 protein: CASMGLAGLYNEQFF
clone size: .; D gene: .; V gene: TRBV5-1; J gene: TRBJ1-3; CDR3 DNA: TGCGCCAGCAGCTCCAACTTAAACACCATATATTTT; CDR3 protein: CASSSNLNTIYF
clone size: few; D gene: .; V gene: TRBV2; J gene: TRBJ1-4; CDR3 DNA: TGTGCCAGCAGGGGGAACAGCGGGGAAAAACTGTTTTTT; CDR3 protein: CASRGNSGEKLFF
clone size: .; D gene: .; V gene: TRBV19; J gene: TRBJ1-2; CDR3 DNA: TGTGCCAGTACCGAGGTAGGCAGGGCGGCATGGGGCTACACCTTC; CDR3 protein: CASTEVGRAAWGYTF
clone size: .; D gene: TRBD2; V gene: TRBV27; J gene: TRBJ2-2; CDR3 DNA: TGTGCCAGAGGACTAGACACCCTACGCCACACCGGGGAGCTGTTTTTT; CDR3 protein: CARGLDTLRHTGELFF
clone size: .; D gene: TRBD1; V gene: TRBV2; J gene: TRBJ1-4; CDR3 DNA: TGTGCCAGCAGGGCCGGGACAGGGGCTGGAAAACTGTTTTTT; CDR3 protein: CASRAGTGAGKLFF
clone size: .; D gene: .; V gene: TRBV28; J gene: TRBJ2-4; CDR3 DNA: TGTGCCAGCAGTTTAGGCAGGGAAAACATTCAGTACTTC; CDR3 protein: CASSLGRENIQYF
clone size: .; D gene: .; V gene: TRBV20-1; J gene: TRBJ2-7; CDR3 DNA: TGCAGTGTGCCCTACGAGCAGTACTTC; CDR3 protein: CSVPYEQYF
clone size: .; D gene: .; V gene: TRBV11-3; J gene: TRBJ2-2; CDR3 DNA: TGTGCCAGCAGCCCCGCGAGGAACACCGGGGAGCTGTTTTTT; CDR3 protein: CASSPARNTGELFF
clone size: .; D gene: .; V gene: TRBV2; J gene: TRBJ2-2; CDR3 DNA: TGTGCCAGCAGTGTCCTAGGTCGGTCCGGGGAGCTGTTTTTT; CDR3 protein: CASSVLGRSGELFF
clone size: .; D gene: TRBD1; V gene: TRBV25-1; J gene: TRBJ1-1; CDR3 DNA: TGTGCCAGCAGTGAGGGTGGGGGGGACAGGAACACTGAAGCTTTCTTT; CDR3 protein: CASSEGGGDRNTEAFF
clone size: .; D gene: .; V gene: TRBV10-3; J gene: TRBJ2-7; CDR3 DNA: TGTGCCATCAGTGAGTCAGGGACCCCCGGAGAGGAGCAGTACTTC; CDR3 protein: CAISESGTPGEEQYF
clone size: .; D gene: .; V gene: TRBV2; J gene: TRBJ2-7; CDR3 DNA: TGTGCCAGCAGTGACAGGGGAGAGGCCTACGAGCAGTACTTC; CDR3 protein: CASSDRGEAYEQYF
clone size: .; D gene: TRBD2; V gene: TRBV29-1; J gene: TRBJ2-3; CDR3 DNA: TGCAGCGCAGCGACCGGGACTACGTTGGATACGCAGTATTTT; CDR3 protein: CSAATGTTLDTQYF
clone size: once; D gene: .; V gene: TRBV7-9; J gene: TRBJ1-4; CDR3 DNA: TGTGCCAGCAGCTTAGGGGGGGATTTCAATGAAAAACTGTTTTTT; CDR3 protein: CASSLGGDFNEKLFF
clone size: .; D gene: TRBD1; V gene: TRBV6-1; J gene: TRBJ2-5; CDR3 DNA: TGTGCCAGCAGAGGGACAGTTCAAGAGACCCAGTACTTC; CDR3 protein: CASRGTVQETQYF
clone size: .; D gene: TRBD1; V gene: TRBV14; J gene: TRBJ1-2; CDR3 DNA: TGTGCCAGCAGCCTAGGGACAGATTATGGCTACACCTTC; CDR3 protein: CASSLGTDYGYTF
clone size: .; D gene: .; V gene: TRBV5-4; J gene: TRBJ2-7; CDR3 DNA: TGTGCCAGCAGCTTGCCAGGATCCGCCCTGGGGGAGCAGTACTTC; CDR3 protein: CASSLPGSALGEQYF
clone size: .; D gene: .; V gene: TRBV4-1; J gene: TRBJ1-5; CDR3 DNA: TGCGCCAGCAGCCCGACACCCTTGAATGATCCCCAGCATTTT; CDR3 protein: CASSPTPLNDPQHF
clone size: .; D gene: .; V gene: TRBV18; J gene: TRBJ2-7; CDR3 DNA: TGTGCCAGCTCACCTCGGACAGAGCCCTACGAGCAGTACTTC; CDR3 protein: CASSPRTEPYEQYF
clone size: .; D gene: .; V gene: TRBV30; J gene: TRBJ1-5; CDR3 DNA: TGTGCCTGGAGTCGTCTGGACAATCAGCCCCAGCATTTT; CDR3 protein: CAWSRLDNQPQHF
clone size: .; D gene: .; V gene: TRBV6-4; J gene: TRBJ2-1; CDR3 DNA: TGTGCCAGCAGTGACTCTGGCGGGAAGGTCTACAATGAGCAGTTCTTC; CDR3 protein: CASSDSGGKVYNEQFF
clone size: .; D gene: .; V gene: TRBV6-5; J gene: TRBJ2-2; CDR3 DNA: TGTGCCAGCAGATCTTACGGGGGGCCCGCCGGGGAGCTGTTTTTT; CDR3 protein: CASRSYGGPAGELFF
clone size: once; D gene: TRBD1; V gene: TRBV6-6; J gene: TRBJ1-5; CDR3 DNA: TGTGCCAGCAGTTCCAGGACAGGGAGCAATCAGCCCCAGCATTTT; CDR3 protein: CASSSRTGSNQPQHF
clone size: .; D gene: TRBD2; V gene: TRBV5-1; J gene: TRBJ2-2; CDR3 DNA: TGCGCCAGCACCCCCGGCGGGAGGGCCTTCGACGGGGAGCTGTTTTTT; CDR3 protein: CASTPGGRAFDGELFF
clone size: .; D gene: .; V gene: TRBV15; J gene: TRBJ2-7; CDR3 DNA: TGTGCCACCAGCAGCCGAGGAGACAGAAGAGGCCTCTACGAGCAGTACTTC; CDR3 protein: CATSSRGDRRGLYEQYF
clone size: once; D gene: TRBD1; V gene: TRBV5-4; J gene: TRBJ2-5; CDR3 DNA: TGTGCCAGCAGCCTGGGACAGGGGTTGGAAGAGACCCAGTACTTC; CDR3 protein: CASSLGQGLEETQYF
clone size: .; D gene: .; V gene: TRBV28; J gene: TRBJ2-7; CDR3 DNA: TGTGCCAGCAGTTTTGGATACGAGCAGTACTTC; CDR3 protein: CASSFGYEQYF
clone size: .; D gene: .; V gene: TRBV5-1; J gene: TRBJ2-1; CDR3 DNA: TGCGCCAGCAGCTTGGCTCAGGGCGATGAGCAGTTCTTC; CDR3 protein: CASSLAQGDEQFF
clone size: .; D gene: .; V gene: TRBV7-9; J gene: TRBJ1-4; CDR3 DNA: TGTGCCAGCAGCTTATTCCCAGGGAGTTCTGAAAAACTGTTTTTT; CDR3 protein: CASSLFPGSSEKLFF
clone size: .; D gene: .; V gene: TRBV18; J gene: TRBJ2-2; CDR3 DNA: TGTGCCAGCTCAGGATCCGGGGAGCTGTTTTTT; CDR3 protein: CASSGSGELFF
clone size: .; D gene: .; V gene: TRBV28; J gene: TRBJ1-4; CDR3 DNA: TGTGCCAGCAGTTTGCCCAAGATGACAACTAATGAAAAACTGTTTTTT; CDR3 protein: CASSLPKMTTNEKLFF
clone size: .; D gene: .; V gene: TRBV14; J gene: TRBJ1-3; CDR3 DNA: TGTGCCAGCAGCCAAGTAGGCTCTGGAAACACCATATATTTT; CDR3 protein: CASSQVGSGNTIYF
clone size: .; D gene: TRBD2; V gene: TRBV7-3; J gene: TRBJ2-1; CDR3 DNA: TGTGCCAGCAGCTTTAATTATCAGGGCGGGAGGGGGACCAATGAGCAGTTCTTC; CDR3 protein: CASSFNYQGGRGTNEQFF
clone size: once; D gene: .; V gene: TRBV18; J gene: TRBJ1-1; CDR3 DNA: TGTGCCAGCTCACCACCGGGGGGCGCCCCGAACACTGAAGCTTTCTTT; CDR3 protein: CASSPPGGAPNTEAFF
clone size: .; D gene: .; V gene: TRBV7-8; J gene: TRBJ2-2; CDR3 DNA: TGTGCCAGCAGCTCTACAGGGTTGACTACCGGGGAGCTGTTTTTT; CDR3 protein: CASSSTGLTTGELFF
clone size: .; D gene: TRBD1; V gene: TRBV5-1; J gene: TRBJ2-5; CDR3 DNA: TGCGCCAGCACCTCACAGGGGGCAGCAGAGACCCAGTACTTC; CDR3 protein: CASTSQGAAETQYF
clone size: .; D gene: .; V gene: TRBV5-4; J gene: TRBJ2-7; CDR3 DNA: TGTGCCAGCAGCCAGGGCCGTAGCTCCTACGAGCAGTACTTC; CDR3 protein: CASSQGRSSYEQYF
clone size: .; D gene: TRBD2; V gene: TRBV18; J gene: TRBJ2-5; CDR3 DNA: TGTGCCAGCTCACCAGTGGCGGGAGGAGGGCAAGAGACCCAGTACTTC; CDR3 protein: CASSPVAGGGQETQYF
clone size: few; D gene: TRBD1; V gene: TRBV4-1; J gene: TRBJ1-5; CDR3 DNA: TGCGCCAGCAGCCAATACACAGGGGCGCCAAATCAGCCCCAGCATTTT; CDR3 protein: CASSQYTGAPNQPQHF
clone size: .; D gene: .; V gene: TRBV28; J gene: TRBJ1-3; CDR3 DNA: TGTGCCAGCAGTATGACTGATTCTGGAAACACCATATATTTT; CDR3 protein: CASSMTDSGNTIYF
clone size: .; D gene: .; V gene: TRBV18; J gene: TRBJ1-1; CDR3 DNA: TGTGCCAGCTCACCGATCCAGGGGAACACTGAAGCTTTCTTT; CDR3 protein: CASSPIQGNTEAFF
clone size: .; D gene: TRBD1; V gene: TRBV28; J gene: TRBJ1-5; CDR3 DNA: TGTGCCAGTTGGTCGACAGGGGATGGTCAGCCCCAGCATTTT; CDR3 protein: CASWSTGDGQPQHF
clone size: .; D gene: .; V gene: TRBV20-1; J gene: TRBJ2-3; CDR3 DNA: TGCAGTGCCCCCCTCACTTATACGCAGTATTTT; CDR3 protein: CSAPLTYTQYF
clone size: .; D gene: .; V gene: TRBV7-8; J gene: TRBJ1-2; CDR3 DNA: TGTGCCAGCAGCTTAATGCGGAGCAGGAACTATGGCTACACCTTC; CDR3 protein: CASSLMRSRNYGYTF
clone size: .; D gene: .; V gene: TRBV11-3; J gene: TRBJ2-1; CDR3 DNA: TGTGCCAGCAGCTTAGATCTGGGGGGGCGCTCGTACAATGAGCAGTTCTTC; CDR3 protein: CASSLDLGGRSYNEQFF
clone size: .; D gene: .; V gene: TRBV9; J gene: TRBJ2-1; CDR3 DNA: TGTGCCAGCAGCGTAGTGGGCGGGTACTCCTACAATGAGCAGTTCTTC; CDR3 protein: CASSVVGGYSYNEQFF
clone size: .; D gene: .; V gene: TRBV19; J gene: TRBJ1-1; CDR3 DNA: TGTGCCAGTAGTATTGGTAGGCAGGCCACTGAAGCTTTCTTT; CDR3 protein: CASSIGRQATEAFF
clone size: once; D gene: .; V gene: TRBV5-5; J gene: TRBJ2-7; CDR3 DNA: TGTGCCAGCAGCTTGGCCGGGGTCCCCGAGCAGTACTTC; CDR3 protein: CASSLAGVPEQYF
clone size: .; D gene: .; V gene: TRBV29-1; J gene: TRBJ1-1; CDR3 DNA: TGCAGCGTTCCCCGGCAGGCAGGTCAGTGGGCTTTCTTT; CDR3 protein: CSVPRQAGQWAFF
clone size: .; D gene: .; V gene: TRBV2; J gene: TRBJ1-5; CDR3 DNA: TGTGCCAGCAATTCCGGACAGAGCAATCAGCCCCAGCATTTT; CDR3 protein: CASNSGQSNQPQHF
clone size: once; D gene: TRBD2; V gene: TRBV14; J gene: TRBJ2-1; CDR3 DNA: TGTGCCAGCAGCCCCCCAGTAGCGGGAGTGTACAATGAGCAGTTCTTC; CDR3 protein: CASSPPVAGVYNEQFF